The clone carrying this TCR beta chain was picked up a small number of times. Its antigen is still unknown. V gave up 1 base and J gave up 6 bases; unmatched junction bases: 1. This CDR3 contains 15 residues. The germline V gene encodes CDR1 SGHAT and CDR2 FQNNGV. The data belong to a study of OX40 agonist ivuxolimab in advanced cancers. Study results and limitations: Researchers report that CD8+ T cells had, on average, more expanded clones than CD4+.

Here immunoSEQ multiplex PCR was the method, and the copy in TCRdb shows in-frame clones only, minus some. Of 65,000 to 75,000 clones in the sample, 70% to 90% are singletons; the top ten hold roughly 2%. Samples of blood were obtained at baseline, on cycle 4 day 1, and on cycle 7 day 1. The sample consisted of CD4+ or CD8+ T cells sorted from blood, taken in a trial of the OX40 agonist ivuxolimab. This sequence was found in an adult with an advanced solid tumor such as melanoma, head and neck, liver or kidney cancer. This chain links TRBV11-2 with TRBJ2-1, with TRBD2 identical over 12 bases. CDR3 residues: CASSLGLAGANEQFF. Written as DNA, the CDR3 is TGTGCCAGCAGCTTAGGACTAGCGGGAGCCAATGAGCAGTTCTTC.